Listed here are 4 T cell receptor beta chains from one sample, sequenced in a study of patients and donors after allogeneic stem cell transplantation (TCRdb year 2020). The method behind the library was RT-PCR. Instrument on record: NextSeq 550. TCRdb passed the public sequencing reads through fastp at Q25 and MiXCR, retaining productive beta sequences. Each CDR3 protein appears once, grouped with its most common genes and DNA. This sample lists 190,000 or so distinct CDR3 sequences; 38% were detected once. Approximately 10% of the sample is held by the ten biggest clonotypes. Sequences were obtained from blood, either unsorted or a sorted T cell fraction (not recorded which). The receptors here all came from a human donor who was either an allogeneic HSCT recipient or a stem cell or donor lymphocyte infusion donor (not recorded which). It is not recorded whose cells these are; they may come from a transplant donor.

The table lists this clonotype with a few counts. The genes are TRBV6-2 or TRBV6-3 and TRBJ1-5; D remains unclear. The CDR3 is made up of 13 amino acids. V dropped 5 bases and J dropped 4 bases, with 9 bases sitting between them. From germline, CDR1 is MNHEY and CDR2 SVGEGT. The CDR3 region is CASSRGENQPQHF. CDR3 sequence (DNA): TGTGCCAGCAGTCGAGGAGAAAATCAGCCCCAGCATTTT.

The rearrangement links TRBV5-1 to TRBJ2-5; D is undetermined. Per germline, CDR1 SGHRS and CDR2 YFSETQ. V lost 5 bases and J lost 2, with 16 bases in between. The CDR3 length is 15 residues. Written as DNA, the CDR3 is TGCGCCAGCAGGCCGTCCCTCGCGACTCAAGAGACCCAGTACTTC. This sequence encodes CASRPSLATQETQYF. Supplemented by reference TRBV5-1 and TRBJ2-5, the full variable domain reads KAGVTQTPRYLIKTRGQQVTLSCSPISGHRSVSWYQQTPGQGLQFLFEYFSETQRNKGNFPGRFSGRQFSNSRSEMNVSTLELGDSALYLCASRPSLATQETQYFGPGTRLLVL.

J is TRBJ2-3 and V is TRBV14; tentative D call: TRBD1 (5 bases). V gave up 0 bases and J gave up 5 bases, with 21 bases separating them. The V gene's germline CDR1 is SGHDN and CDR2 FVKESK. The CDR3 runs to 18 residues. The CDR3 sequence: CASSQDPLTVFFGDTQYF. CDR3 coding DNA: TGTGCCAGCAGCCAAGATCCCCTGACAGTTTTTTTCGGAGATACGCAGTATTTT.

The chain is built from TRBV4-3 and TRBJ1-2; no reliable D call. This CDR3 region has 14 residues. The germline gives CDR1 LGHNA, CDR2 YSLEER. The V gene lost 1 base and the J gene lost 1 base, with 7 bases spanning the gap. The CDR3 DNA reads as TGCGCCAGCAGCCAAGCTCTAGTTAACTATGGCTACACCTTC. Residues: CASSQALVNYGYTF.